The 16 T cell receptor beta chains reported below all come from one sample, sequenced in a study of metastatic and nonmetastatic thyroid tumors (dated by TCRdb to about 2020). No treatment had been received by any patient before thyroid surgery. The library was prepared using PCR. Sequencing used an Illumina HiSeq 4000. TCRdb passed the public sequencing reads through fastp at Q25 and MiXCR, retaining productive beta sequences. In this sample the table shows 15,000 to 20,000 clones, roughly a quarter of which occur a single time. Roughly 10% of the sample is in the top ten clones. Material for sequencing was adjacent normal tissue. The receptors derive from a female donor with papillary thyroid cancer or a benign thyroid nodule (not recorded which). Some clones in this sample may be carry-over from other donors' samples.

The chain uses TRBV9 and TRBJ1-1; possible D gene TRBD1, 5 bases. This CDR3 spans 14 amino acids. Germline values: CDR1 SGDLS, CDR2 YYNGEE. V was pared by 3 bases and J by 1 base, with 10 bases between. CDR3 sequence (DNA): TGTGCCAGCAGCGGGGGAGGGGAGAACACTGAAGCTTTCTTT. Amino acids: CASSGGGENTEAFF.

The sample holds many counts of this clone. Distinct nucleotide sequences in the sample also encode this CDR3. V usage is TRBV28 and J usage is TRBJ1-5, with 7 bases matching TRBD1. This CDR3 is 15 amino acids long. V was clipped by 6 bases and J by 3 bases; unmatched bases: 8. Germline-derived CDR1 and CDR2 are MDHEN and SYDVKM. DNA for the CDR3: TGTGCCAGCAGCCGAACAGGGGAGGCCAATCAGCCCCAGCATTTT. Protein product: CASSRTGEANQPQHF. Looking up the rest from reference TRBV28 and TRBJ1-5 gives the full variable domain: DVKVTQSSRYLVKRTGEKVFLECVQDMDHENMFWYRQDPGLGLRLIYFSYDVKMKEKGDIPEGYSVSREKKERFSLILESASTNQTSMYLCASSRTGEANQPQHFGDGTRLSIL.

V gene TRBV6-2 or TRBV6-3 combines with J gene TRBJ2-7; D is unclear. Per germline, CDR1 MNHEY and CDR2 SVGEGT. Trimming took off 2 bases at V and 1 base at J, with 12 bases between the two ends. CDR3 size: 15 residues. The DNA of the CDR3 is TGTGCCAGCAGTTACGAGGCAGCCACTTCCTACGAGCAGTACTTC. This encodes CASSYEAATSYEQYF.

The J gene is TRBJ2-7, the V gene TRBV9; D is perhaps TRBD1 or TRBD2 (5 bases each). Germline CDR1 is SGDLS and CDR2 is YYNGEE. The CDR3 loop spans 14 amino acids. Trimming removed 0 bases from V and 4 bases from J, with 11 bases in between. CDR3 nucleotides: TGTGCCAGCAGCGTAGGTAGGGGCGGGTACGAGCAGTACTTC. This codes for CASSVGRGGYEQYF.

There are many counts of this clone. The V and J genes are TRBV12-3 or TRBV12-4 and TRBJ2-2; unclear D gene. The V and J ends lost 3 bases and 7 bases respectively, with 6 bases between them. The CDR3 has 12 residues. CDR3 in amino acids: CASSFQDGELFF. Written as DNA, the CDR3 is TGTGCCAGCAGTTTCCAGGACGGGGAGCTGTTTTTT.

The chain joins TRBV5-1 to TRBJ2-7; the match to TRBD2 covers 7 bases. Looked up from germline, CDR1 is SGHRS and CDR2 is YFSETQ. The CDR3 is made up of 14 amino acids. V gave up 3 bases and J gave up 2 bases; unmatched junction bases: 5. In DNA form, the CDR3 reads TGCGCCAGCAGCTCGAGCGGGACCCCCTACGAGCAGTACTTC. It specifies CASSSSGTPYEQYF.

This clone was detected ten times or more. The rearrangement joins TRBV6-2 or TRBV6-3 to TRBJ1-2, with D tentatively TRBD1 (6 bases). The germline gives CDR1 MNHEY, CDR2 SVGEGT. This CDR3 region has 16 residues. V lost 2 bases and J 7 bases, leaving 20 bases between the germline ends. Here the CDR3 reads CASSYPTAGAVAGYTF. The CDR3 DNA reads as TGTGCCAGCAGTTACCCCACTGCGGGGGCCGTGGCTGGCTACACCTTC.

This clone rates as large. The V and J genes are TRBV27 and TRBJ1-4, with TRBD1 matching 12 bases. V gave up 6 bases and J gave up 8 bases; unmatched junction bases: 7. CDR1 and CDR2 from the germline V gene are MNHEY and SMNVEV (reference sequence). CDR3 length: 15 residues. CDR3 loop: CASSPGTGGGEKLFF. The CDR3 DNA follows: TGTGCCAGCAGCCCCGGGACAGGGGGCGGAGAAAAACTGTTTTTT.

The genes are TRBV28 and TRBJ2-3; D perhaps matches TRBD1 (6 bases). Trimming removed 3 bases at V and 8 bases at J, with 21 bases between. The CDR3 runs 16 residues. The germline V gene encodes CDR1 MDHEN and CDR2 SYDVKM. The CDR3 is CASSFIQGKNWCTQYF. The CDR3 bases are TGTGCCAGCAGTTTTATCCAGGGGAAAAACTGGTGTACGCAGTATTTT.

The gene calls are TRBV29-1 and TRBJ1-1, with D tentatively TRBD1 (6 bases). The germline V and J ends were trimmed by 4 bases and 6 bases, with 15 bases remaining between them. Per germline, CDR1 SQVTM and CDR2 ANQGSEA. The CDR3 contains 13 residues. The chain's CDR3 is CSVGEQGLPEAFF. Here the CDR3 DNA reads TGCAGCGTTGGAGAACAGGGCCTCCCTGAAGCTTTCTTT.

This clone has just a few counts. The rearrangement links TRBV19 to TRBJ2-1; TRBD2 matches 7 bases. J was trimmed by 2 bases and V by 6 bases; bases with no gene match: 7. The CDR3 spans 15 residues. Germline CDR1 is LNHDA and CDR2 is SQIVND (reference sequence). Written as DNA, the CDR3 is TGTGCCAGTAGCCTTGGACTAGGACCCTACAATGAGCAGTTCTTC. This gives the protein CASSLGLGPYNEQFF. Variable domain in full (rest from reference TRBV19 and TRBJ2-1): DGGITQSPKYLFRKEGQNVTLSCEQNLNHDAMYWYRQDPGQGLRLIYYSQIVNDFQKGDIAEGYSVSREKKESFPLTVTSAQKNPTAFYLCASSLGLGPYNEQFFGPGTRLTVL.

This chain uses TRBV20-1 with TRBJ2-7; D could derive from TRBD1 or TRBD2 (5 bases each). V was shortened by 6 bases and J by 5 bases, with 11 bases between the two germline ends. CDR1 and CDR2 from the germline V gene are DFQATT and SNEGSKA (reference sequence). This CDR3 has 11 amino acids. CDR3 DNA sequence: TGCAGTGCCAGGTCGGGGCACGAGCAGTACTTC. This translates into CSARSGHEQYF.

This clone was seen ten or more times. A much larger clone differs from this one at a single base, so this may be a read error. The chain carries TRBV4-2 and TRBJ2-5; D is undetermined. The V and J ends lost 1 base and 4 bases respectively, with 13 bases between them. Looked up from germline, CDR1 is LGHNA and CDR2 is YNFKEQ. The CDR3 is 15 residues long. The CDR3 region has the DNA TGTGCCAGCAGCCAAGTAGACCGAACGGGAGAGACCCAGTACTTC. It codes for CASSQVDRTGETQYF.

The CDR3 DNA sequence: TGTGCCAGCAGTGACAGGGGTCCGGAGTACGAGCAGTACTTC. Protein sequence: CASSDRGPEYEQYF. The rearrangement joins TRBV12-3 or TRBV12-4 to TRBJ2-7; TRBD1 matches 8 bases. The junction had 7 bases not matched to a gene; V was cut back by 5 bases and J by 4 bases. CDR3 length equals 14 residues.

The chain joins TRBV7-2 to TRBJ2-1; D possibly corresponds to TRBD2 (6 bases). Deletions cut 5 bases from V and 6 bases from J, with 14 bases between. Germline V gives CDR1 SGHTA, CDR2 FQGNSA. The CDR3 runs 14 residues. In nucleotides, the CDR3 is TGTGCCAGCAGCGCATTTCTAGCGTTCAATGAGCAGTTCTTC. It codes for CASSAFLAFNEQFF.

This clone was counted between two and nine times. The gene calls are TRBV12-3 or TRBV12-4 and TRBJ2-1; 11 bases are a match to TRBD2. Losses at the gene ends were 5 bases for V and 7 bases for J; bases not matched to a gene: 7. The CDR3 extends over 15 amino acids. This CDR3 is CASSISGRARNEQFF. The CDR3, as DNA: TGTGCCAGCAGTATTAGCGGGAGGGCCCGTAATGAGCAGTTCTTC.